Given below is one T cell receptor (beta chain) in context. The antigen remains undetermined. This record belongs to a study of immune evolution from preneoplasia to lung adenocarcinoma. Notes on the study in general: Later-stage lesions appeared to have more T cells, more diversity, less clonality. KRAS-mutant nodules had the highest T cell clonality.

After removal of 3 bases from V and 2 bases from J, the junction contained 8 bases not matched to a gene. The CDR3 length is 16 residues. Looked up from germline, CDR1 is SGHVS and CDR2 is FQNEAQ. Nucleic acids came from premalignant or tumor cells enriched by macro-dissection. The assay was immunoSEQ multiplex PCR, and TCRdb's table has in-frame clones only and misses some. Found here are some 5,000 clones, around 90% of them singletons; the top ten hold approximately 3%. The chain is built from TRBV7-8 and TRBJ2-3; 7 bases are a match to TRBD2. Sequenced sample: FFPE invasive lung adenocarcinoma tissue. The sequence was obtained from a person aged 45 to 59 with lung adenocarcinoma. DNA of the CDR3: TGTGCCAGCAGCTTGGTGGGGACTAACCCCACAGATACGCAGTATTTT. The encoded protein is CASSLVGTNPTDTQYF.